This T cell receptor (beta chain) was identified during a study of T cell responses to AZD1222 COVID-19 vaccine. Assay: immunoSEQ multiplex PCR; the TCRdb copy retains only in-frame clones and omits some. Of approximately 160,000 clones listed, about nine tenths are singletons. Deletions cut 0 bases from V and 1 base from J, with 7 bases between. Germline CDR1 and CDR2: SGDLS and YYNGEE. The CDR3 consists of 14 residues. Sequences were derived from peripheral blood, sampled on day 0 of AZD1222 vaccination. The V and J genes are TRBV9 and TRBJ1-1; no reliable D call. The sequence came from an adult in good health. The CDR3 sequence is CASSVASSNTEAFF. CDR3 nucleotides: TGTGCCAGCAGCGTAGCCAGTTCGAACACTGAAGCTTTCTTT.